This TCR beta chain was profiled in a study of T cells in Graves' hyperthyroidism and ophthalmopathy. Amplification targeted TCR beta CDR3 regions from RNA transcripts. The primer set for the first-round RT-PCR of the TCR CDR3 was HTBI. TCRdb re-called the multiplex PCR reads with MiXCR, one entry per CDR3 protein. The sample holds roughly 500,000 distinct CDR3 sequences, 14% seen once. Broader study findings: Ophthalmopathy was distinguished from stable hyperthyroidism by 13 V-J signatures.

The length of the CDR3 is 13 residues. V was shortened by 7 bases and J by 4 bases, with 10 bases between the two germline ends. Germline V gene sequence: CDR1 SNHLY, CDR2 FYNNEI. This clonotype appeared many times. Its specificity is not known. The chain has TRBV2 and TRBJ2-2; D may be TRBD1 (5 bases). Sequencing used blood. This TCR was recovered from a young woman with Graves' hyperthyroidism that later progressed to Graves' ophthalmopathy. CDR3 coding DNA: TGTGCCAGCAAGGGGCAGGGCACCGGGGAGCTGTTTTTT. Translating gives CASKGQGTGELFF.